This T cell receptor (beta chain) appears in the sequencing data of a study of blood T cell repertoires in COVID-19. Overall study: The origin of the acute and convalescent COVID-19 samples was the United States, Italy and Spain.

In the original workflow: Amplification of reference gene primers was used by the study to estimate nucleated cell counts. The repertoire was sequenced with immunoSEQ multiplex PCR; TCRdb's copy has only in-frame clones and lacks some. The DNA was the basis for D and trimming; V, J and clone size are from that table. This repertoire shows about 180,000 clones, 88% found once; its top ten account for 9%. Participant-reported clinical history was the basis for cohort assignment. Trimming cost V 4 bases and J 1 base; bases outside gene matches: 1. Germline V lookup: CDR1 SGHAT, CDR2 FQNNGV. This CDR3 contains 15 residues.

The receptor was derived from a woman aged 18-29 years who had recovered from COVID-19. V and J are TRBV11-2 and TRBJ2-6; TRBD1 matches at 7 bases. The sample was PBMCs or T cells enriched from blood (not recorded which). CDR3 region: CASSSQGSGANVLTF. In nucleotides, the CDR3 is TGTGCCAGCAGCTCACAGGGGTCTGGGGCCAACGTCCTGACTTTC. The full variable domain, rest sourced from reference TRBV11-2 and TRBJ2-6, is EAGVAQSPRYKIIEKRQSVAFWCNPISGHATLYWYQQILGQGPKLLIQFQNNGVVDDSQLPKDRFSAERLKGVDSTLKIQPAKLEDSAVYLCASSSQGSGANVLTFGAGSRLTVL.